One and the same sample provided the 30 T cell receptor beta chains below, sequenced in a study of blood T cells in healthy people across ages. A J-beta primer mix and a sample-barcoded 5' primer were used in a second PCR of about 7 to 12 cycles. TCRdb fed the 5' RACE reads into MiXCR, producing one record per CDR3 protein. There are hundreds of thousands of distinct CDR3 sequences in the sample; roughly 25% occur only once, and about 3% lies in the top ten. The same sample was also used in a study of T cells of mothers and their children.

Sequenced material: blood. Every receptor here comes from a boy aged 5 to 17 in good health.

This clonotype was seen just once. The V gene is TRBV2, the J gene TRBJ2-5; 8 bases are shared with TRBD1. The closer fit of TRBJ2-7 to the DNA end suggests the J call may be wrong. CDR1 and CDR2 (germline): SNHLY, FYNNEI. The length of the CDR3 is 14 residues. CDR3 amino acids: CASSRVRGPYEQYF. Here the CDR3 DNA reads TGTGCCAGCAGCCGTGTCAGGGGGCCCTACGAGCAGTACTTC.

This clonotype has more than one count but fewer than ten. The chain employs TRBV21-1 and TRBJ2-7. TRBV21-1 is termed a pseudogene. The CDR3 consists of 17 residues. This chain's CDR3 is CASSKDRSGKTSYGQYF. CDR3 bases: TGTGCCAGCAGCAAAGACCGGTCAGGCAAAACCTCCTACGGGCAGTACTTC.

The chain recombines TRBV11-1 with TRBJ2-7; weak D call: TRBD1 (6 bases). Trimming left V 1 base short and J 2 bases short, with 15 bases between. Germline CDR1 and CDR2: SGHAT and FQDESV (reference sequence). This CDR3 has 16 residues. CDR3 bases: TGTGCCAGCAGCTTAGAGGGTCAAACAGGGACCTACGAGCAGTACTTC. This gives the protein CASSLEGQTGTYEQYF. The complete variable domain, with remaining parts taken from reference TRBV11-1 and TRBJ2-7, reads EAEVAQSPRYKITEKSQAVAFWCDPISGHATLYWYRQILGQGPELLVQFQDESVVDDSQLPKDRFSAERLKGVDSTLKIQPAELGDSAMYLCASSLEGQTGTYEQYFGPGTRLTVT.

The gene calls are TRBV9 and TRBJ2-1, with 8 positions matching TRBD1. The J call may be faulty, since TRBJ2-7 better matches the DNA end. There are 15 residues in the CDR3. Germline CDR1 reads SGDLS; CDR2 reads YYNGEE. The CDR3 here is CASSPGQALSYEQYF. The CDR3 region has the DNA TGTGCCAGCAGTCCGGGACAGGCGCTCTCCTACGAGCAGTACTTC.

The V and J genes are TRBV19 and TRBJ1-5; the match to TRBD1 covers 8 bases. J lost 9 bases, V lost 6 bases, and 13 bases had no gene match. The germline V gene encodes CDR1 LNHDA and CDR2 SQIVND (reference sequence). The CDR3 has 15 amino acids. Here the CDR3 DNA reads TGTGCCAGTAGCCCCACAGGGGGGATAAGGACGCCCCAGCATTTT. Amino acid sequence: CASSPTGGIRTPQHF. The full variable domain, its missing parts supplied by reference TRBV19 and TRBJ1-5, is DGGITQSPKYLFRKEGQNVTLSCEQNLNHDAMYWYRQDPGQGLRLIYYSQIVNDFQKGDIAEGYSVSREKKESFPLTVTSAQKNPTAFYLCASSPTGGIRTPQHFGDGTRLSIL.

The sample holds a few counts of this clonotype. The rearrangement joins TRBV3-1 to TRBJ2-5; 8 bases are a match to TRBD2. Matching the DNA end better, TRBJ2-1 makes the J call doubtful. This CDR3 spans 13 amino acids. CDR1 and CDR2 from the germline V gene are LGHDT and YNNKEL (reference sequence). The CDR3: CASGWTSRDEQFF. The CDR3 DNA is TGTGCCAGCGGATGGACTAGCCGCGATGAGCAGTTCTTC.

The chain carries TRBV14 and TRBJ2-5, with 8 positions matching TRBD1. The germline V gene has CDR1 SGHDN and CDR2 FVKESK. CDR3 length: 15 residues. The V gene end was trimmed by 3 bases and the J gene end by 2 bases; junction bases not matched to a gene: 5. Here the CDR3 DNA reads TGTGCCAGCAGCCACAGGGGGCATCGGCAAGAGACCCAGTACTTC. As protein: CASSHRGHRQETQYF.

This clonotype turned up a few times. DNA of the CDR3: TGTGCCATCAGCCGGTTAAAAAACTATGGCTACACCTTC. Translated, it gives CAISRLKNYGYTF. The rearrangement uses TRBV10-3 and TRBJ1-2; no definite D call. Trimming removed 6 bases from V and 2 bases from J, with 10 bases in between. This CDR3 region has 13 residues. Germline-derived CDR1 and CDR2 are ENHRY and SYGVKD.

This clonotype occurred a few times. The junction departs from germline at one end; a sequencing error may be responsible. The genes are TRBV9 and TRBJ1-4; 8 bases are a match to TRBD1. The CDR3 totals 16 residues. The germline V gene encodes CDR1 SGDLS and CDR2 YYNGEE. In DNA, the CDR3 is TGTGCCAGCAGCCCCCAGCGGGACAGGCCACATGAACAACTGTTTTTT. This codes for CASSPQRDRPHEQLFF.

The V gene is TRBV24-1, the J gene TRBJ2-5; 9 bases line up with TRBD1. The CDR3 has 15 residues. CDR1 is KGHDR, CDR2 SFDVKD, per germline. The J segment lost 1 base and the V segment lost 11 bases, leaving 10 bases of the junction unmatched. The CDR3 sequence is CAIPSRDRVQETQYF. The CDR3 nucleotides read TGTGCCATCCCCTCCCGGGACAGGGTCCAAGAGACCCAGTACTTC.

The CDR3 nucleotides are TGCGCCAGCAGCCACCTCAGACCCAATGAAAAACTGTTTTTT. The encoded protein is CASSHLRPNEKLFF. This chain connects TRBV4-1 to TRBJ1-4; D is unclear. The CDR3 loop spans 14 amino acids. Per the germline V gene, CDR1 is MGHRA and CDR2 is YSYEKL. V was cut by 3 bases and J by 5 bases, with 10 bases left in between.

The chain uses TRBV11-2 and TRBJ2-2, with TRBD2 matching over 9 bases. The germline CDR1 and CDR2 sequences are SGHAT and FQNNGV. V lost 6 bases to trimming and J lost 0 bases; unmatched junction nucleotides: 2. The CDR3 is 15 residues long. The CDR3 region is CASRRLAANTGELFF. As DNA, the CDR3 is TGTGCCAGCAGGAGACTAGCGGCGAACACCGGGGAGCTGTTTTTT.

The chain employs TRBV2 and TRBJ1-2; D is uncertain. The CDR3 sequence is 13 residues long. Trimming took off 3 bases at V and 3 bases at J, with 8 bases between the two ends. Germline lookup yields CDR1 SNHLY and CDR2 FYNNEI. The CDR3 nucleotides read TGTGCCAGCAGTGACCGGGCAGACTATGGCTACACCTTC. It yields the protein CASSDRADYGYTF.

This rearrangement joins TRBV20-1 to TRBJ2-7; TRBD1 aligns across 11 bases. Near its end, the DNA agrees better with TRBJ2-1, so the J call may be wrong. The CDR3 length is 15 residues. Germline values: CDR1 DFQATT, CDR2 SNEGSKA (reference sequence). The CDR3 protein is CSARTGTGGYNEQFF. CDR3 DNA: TGCAGTGCTAGGACCGGGACAGGGGGCTACAATGAGCAGTTCTTC.

The chain has TRBV29-1 and TRBJ2-3, with TRBD2 matching 11 bases. Germline CDR1 is SQVTM and CDR2 is ANQGSEA. There are 15 residues in the CDR3. V trimming: 6 bases; J trimming: 2 bases; junction bases outside the gene matches: 7. CDR3 nucleotide sequence: TGCAGCGTCCTGACTAGCGGGGCTCTCACAGATACGCAGTATTTT. Its protein is CSVLTSGALTDTQYF.

The chain has TRBV2 and TRBJ2-7, with TRBD1 matching over 8 bases. With V trimmed by 6 bases and J by 2 bases, 6 bases remained unmatched. There are 14 residues in the CDR3. Per the germline V gene, CDR1 is SNHLY and CDR2 is FYNNEI. CDR3 region: CASRGCRGPYEQYF. In DNA, the CDR3 is TGTGCCAGCAGAGGCTGCAGGGGGCCCTACGAGCAGTACTTC.

The sample holds a few counts of this clonotype. This chain links TRBV20-1 with TRBJ1-4; D not certain. The V and J ends lost 0 bases and 0 bases respectively, with 14 bases between them. The germline V gene encodes CDR1 DFQATT and CDR2 SNEGSKA (reference sequence). The CDR3 covers 17 residues. CDR3 loop: CSARDNRVPTTNEKLFF. The CDR3 DNA follows: TGCAGTGCTAGAGATAATCGGGTTCCCACAACTAATGAAAAACTGTTTTTT.

This clonotype has a count of ten or more. This chain links TRBV5-5 with TRBJ2-5; D is ambiguous. Germline V gene data show CDR1 as SGHKS and CDR2 as YYEKEE (reference sequence). The CDR3 has 13 amino acids. V was trimmed by 1 base and J by 5 bases, leaving 9 bases between them. Here the CDR3 reads CASSLFRQETQYF. The DNA of the CDR3 is TGTGCCAGCAGCTTGTTCCGTCAGGAGACCCAGTACTTC.

The J gene is TRBJ1-2, the V gene TRBV12-3 or TRBV12-4; TRBD1 is a possible D gene (5 bases). The V end was cut by 4 bases, the J end by 6 bases, with 21 bases between. The CDR3 totals 16 residues. The CDR3 nucleotides read TGTGCCAGCAGTTCGGATGCGGGGCGCGTCCGCCATGGCTACACCTTC. Translating it yields CASSSDAGRVRHGYTF.

This clonotype came up many times. The rearrangement joins TRBV12-3 or TRBV12-4 to TRBJ1-2, with D perhaps matching TRBD1 (6 bases). The CDR3 is 15 residues long. V was shortened by 1 base and J by 5 bases, with 14 bases between the two germline ends. In nucleotides, the CDR3 is TGTGCCAGCAGTTTAGATGGACAGCTCTATTATGGCTACACCTTC. It codes for CASSLDGQLYYGYTF.

This sequence joins TRBV20-1 and TRBJ2-3; 14 bases line up with TRBD2. Germline V gene sequence: CDR1 DFQATT, CDR2 SNEGSKA (reference sequence). V was pared by 0 bases and J by 5 bases, with 10 bases of the junction left unmatched. The CDR3 sequence is 18 residues long. CDR3 sequence (DNA): TGCAGTGCTAGAGACTTACGGACTAGCGGGAGGCCAATAGATACGCAGTATTTT. Translation gives CSARDLRTSGRPIDTQYF.

The chain recombines TRBV4-1 with TRBJ2-1; D remains unclear. V was clipped by 1 base and J by 10 bases, with 8 bases between them. This CDR3 has 12 residues. Germline V gives CDR1 MGHRA, CDR2 YSYEKL. The chain's CDR3 is CASSQVLNEQFF. As DNA, the CDR3 is TGCGCCAGCAGCCAAGTGTTAAACGAGCAGTTCTTC.

The J gene is TRBJ2-3, the V gene TRBV3-1, with 9 bases matching TRBD2. The last part of the DNA fits TRBJ2-1 better; the J call may be wrong. The CDR3 is made up of 11 amino acids. The germline V gene encodes CDR1 LGHDT and CDR2 YNNKEL (reference sequence). CDR3 loop: CATSSGDGQFF. CDR3 bases: TGTGCCACCTCTAGCGGGGATGGGCAGTTCTTC.

The chain carries TRBV5-1 and TRBJ1-4; 8 bases agree with TRBD1. Looked up from germline, CDR1 is SGHRS and CDR2 is YFSETQ. The CDR3 is made up of 16 amino acids. V lost 3 bases and J lost 3; bases outside the gene matches: 7. The CDR3 here is CASSSAGGRANEKLFF. The CDR3 coding sequence is TGCGCCAGCAGCTCTGCAGGGGGCAGAGCTAATGAAAAACTGTTTTTT.

This clonotype was seen at least ten times. This rearrangement joins TRBV29-1 to TRBJ2-3; D tentatively reads TRBD1 or TRBD2 (6 bases each). The V end lost 1 base, the J end lost 9 bases, and 17 bases lay between the germline ends. The CDR3 runs 14 residues. Germline V gives CDR1 SQVTM, CDR2 ANQGSEA. The CDR3 spells CSVEGGGTQGTQYF. CDR3 sequence (DNA): TGCAGCGTTGAAGGAGGGGGGACCCAGGGAACGCAGTATTTT.

The rearrangement joins TRBV12-3 or TRBV12-4 to TRBJ2-7; 8 bases align to TRBD1. The tail of the sequence fits TRBJ2-5 better, so the J call may be wrong. This CDR3 has 15 amino acids. As DNA, the CDR3 is TGTGCCAGCAGTTTAGGGTGGACAGGGATAGAGACCCAGTACTTC. Translation: CASSLGWTGIETQYF.

This clonotype was seen only a few times. V usage is TRBV2 and J usage is TRBJ1-4, with 9 bases identical to TRBD1. CDR1 and CDR2 (germline): SNHLY, FYNNEI. This CDR3 comprises 15 residues. With V trimmed by 4 bases and J by 5 bases, 5 bases remained unmatched. The CDR3 DNA reads as TGTGCCAGCAGTGTAATGGGACAGGGAAATGAAAAACTGTTTTTT. Amino acid sequence: CASSVMGQGNEKLFF.

The chain uses TRBV10-3 and TRBJ2-7, with 7 positions matching TRBD1. This CDR3 is built from 14 residues. Germline V gene data show CDR1 as ENHRY and CDR2 as SYGVKD. V was clipped by 6 bases and J by 1 base; unmatched bases: 6. The CDR3 DNA is TGTGCCATCAGAAGGGACAGCACATCCTACGAGCAGTACTTC. Amino acid sequence: CAIRRDSTSYEQYF.

The chain recombines TRBV12-3 or TRBV12-4 with TRBJ1-1; D is uncertain. V shed 7 bases and J shed 3 bases, with 18 bases lying between them. The CDR3 contains 15 residues. This CDR3 reads CASIGGAEAYTEAFF. In nucleotides, the CDR3 is TGTGCCAGCATTGGAGGAGCCGAAGCATACACTGAAGCTTTCTTT.

V and J are TRBV29-1 and TRBJ2-7; maybe TRBD1 (5 bases). The J call may be incorrect, as the DNA end agrees better with TRBJ2-1. This CDR3 has 14 amino acids. Germline V gene data show CDR1 as SQVTM and CDR2 as ANQGSEA. The CDR3 region has the DNA TGCAGCGTTCTCCCCGACAGCCGGCGGAATGAGCAGTTCTTC. The encoded protein is CSVLPDSRRNEQFF.